Described below is a single TCR beta chain sequence and its context. The CDR3 runs 14 residues. Germline CDR1 ENHRY, CDR2 SYGVKD. The data are from a study of CXCR3-negative and CXCR3-positive naive CD8 T cells. UMI labels and 5' RACE were used to prepare the TRB cDNA libraries. TCRdb reprocessed the 5' RACE reads; each CDR3 protein has one entry and no DNA is given. The sample has some 130,000 distinct CDR3 sequences, and its top ten clones hold 0.29%. This sequence originates from a human donor in good health. Some clones in this sample may be carry-over from other donors' samples. The V gene is TRBV10-3, the J gene TRBJ2-1; TCRdb's D call of TRBD1 is untestable without DNA. Sequencing input: naive CXCR3- CD8+ T cells from blood. As for subset: CD45RO-CCR7+CD27+CD95- naive CD8+ T cells lacking CXCR3 (TNR3-). CDR3 loop: CAISAGTGMYEQFF.